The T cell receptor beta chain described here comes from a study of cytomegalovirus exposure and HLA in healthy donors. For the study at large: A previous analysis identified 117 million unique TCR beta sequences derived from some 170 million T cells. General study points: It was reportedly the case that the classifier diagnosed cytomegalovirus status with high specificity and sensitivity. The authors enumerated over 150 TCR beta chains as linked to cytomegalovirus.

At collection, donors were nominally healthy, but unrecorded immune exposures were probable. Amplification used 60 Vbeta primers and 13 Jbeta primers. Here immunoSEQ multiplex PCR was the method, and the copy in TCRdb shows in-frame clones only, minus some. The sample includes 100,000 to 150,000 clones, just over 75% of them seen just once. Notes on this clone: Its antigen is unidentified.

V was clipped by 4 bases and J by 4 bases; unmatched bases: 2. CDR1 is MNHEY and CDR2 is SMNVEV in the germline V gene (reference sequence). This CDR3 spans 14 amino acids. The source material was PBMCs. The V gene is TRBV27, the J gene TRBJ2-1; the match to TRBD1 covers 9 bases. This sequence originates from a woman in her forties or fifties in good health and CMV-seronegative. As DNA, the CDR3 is TGTGCCAGCAGTTATGGGACAGGGTACAATGAGCAGTTCTTC. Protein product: CASSYGTGYNEQFF.